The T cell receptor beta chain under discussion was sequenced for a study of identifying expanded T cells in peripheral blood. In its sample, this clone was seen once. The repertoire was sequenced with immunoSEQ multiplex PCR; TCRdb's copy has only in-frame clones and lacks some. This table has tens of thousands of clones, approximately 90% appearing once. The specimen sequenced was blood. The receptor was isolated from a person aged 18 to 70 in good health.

The CDR3 DNA is TGTGCAAGTCGCTTCTACACAAAACGGGACACTGAAGCTTTCTTT. This translates into CASRFYTKRDTEAFF. The rearrangement joins TRBV12-2 to TRBJ1-1. TRBV12-2 is recorded as a pseudogene. The CDR3 is 15 residues long.